These 10 T cell receptor beta chains share one sample of origin, sequenced in a study of identical twins (dated by TCRdb to about 2016). Libraries were made using 5' RACE. For sequencing, an Illumina HiSeq 2000 was employed. The public reads were run again by TCRdb, first through fastp at Q25 and then through MiXCR, and only productive beta chains were kept. Every entry covers one CDR3 protein and lists the most common genes and DNA from its rows. For this sample there are some 690,000 distinct CDR3 sequences; approximately 22% appear just once. The ten top clones hold around 4.4% of the sample. The sample was also linked to a second study, of T cells expressing NK-cell markers.

Sequencing was done on a sample of PBMCs. These receptors all stem from a woman under 30 in good health.

The chain couples TRBV3-1 to TRBJ2-7; TRBD2 matches at 11 bases. V dropped 4 bases and J dropped 7; count of bases not matched to a gene: 9. This CDR3 comprises 15 residues. Germline lookup yields CDR1 LGHDT and CDR2 YNNKEL (reference sequence). CDR3 protein: CASSLSTSGGREQYF. The CDR3 DNA follows: TGTGCCAGCAGCCTAAGTACTAGCGGGGGCAGGGAGCAGTACTTC.

In regard to this clonotype: Given a much more abundant clone one base away, this may be a read error. The chain carries TRBV20-1 and TRBJ2-3; D ambiguous. Germline V gene data show CDR1 as DFQATT and CDR2 as SNEGSKA (reference sequence). Trimming removed 5 bases at V and 5 bases at J, with 5 bases between. The CDR3 has 10 residues. The CDR3 nucleotides read TGCAGTGCTTGGATAGATACGCAGTATTTT. Protein product: CSAWIDTQYF.

This clonotype was seen more than once but under ten times. This chain uses TRBV20-1 with TRBJ1-1; D gene unclear. Germline values: CDR1 DFQATT, CDR2 SNEGSKA (reference sequence). Trimming took 5 bases from V and 4 from J, leaving 17 bases between them. The CDR3 sequence is 14 residues long. CDR3 amino acids: CSAPYRASSTEAFF. The CDR3 nucleotides are TGCAGTGCTCCTTATCGGGCCTCTTCCACTGAAGCTTTCTTT.

This clonotype showed up many times. This sequence joins TRBV12-3 or TRBV12-4 and TRBJ2-3; TRBD1 matches 9 bases. V trimming: 6 bases; J trimming: 3 bases; junction bases outside the gene matches: 4. The CDR3 is 14 amino acids. Here the CDR3 reads CASSRDRVTDTQYF. Here the CDR3 DNA reads TGTGCCAGCAGCCGGGACAGGGTTACAGATACGCAGTATTTT.

This clonotype was seen a handful of times. The chain employs TRBV7-9 and TRBJ2-1; TRBD2 might be the D (5 bases). V gave up 8 bases and J gave up 5 bases, with 13 bases separating them. The CDR3 sequence is 13 residues long. CDR1 is SEHNR, CDR2 FQNEAQ, per germline (reference sequence). The CDR3 coding sequence is TGTGCCAGCGGAGGAGACGCCGACAATGAGCAGTTCTTC. Protein sequence: CASGGDADNEQFF. Drawing the rest from reference TRBV7-9 and TRBJ2-1, the complete variable domain is DTGVSQNPRHKITKRGQNVTFRCDPISEHNRLYWYRQTLGQGPEFLTYFQNEAQLEKSRLLSDRFSAERPKGSFSTLEIQRTEQGDSAMYLCASGGDADNEQFFGPGTRLTVL.

This clonotype has only a few counts. The V gene is TRBV7-2, the J gene TRBJ2-5; 7 nucleotides line up with TRBD2. V was clipped by 3 bases and J by 4 bases; unmatched bases: 2. The V gene's germline CDR1 is SGHTA and CDR2 FQGNSA. This CDR3 is 13 amino acids long. CDR3: CASSFAGVETQYF. In nucleotides, the CDR3 is TGTGCCAGCAGCTTTGCGGGGGTAGAGACCCAGTACTTC.

The chain links TRBV12-3 or TRBV12-4 to TRBJ2-7; no reliable D call. Trimming cost V 5 bases and J 0 bases, with 14 bases left between them. The CDR3 totals 15 residues. CDR3 sequence reads: CASSRRSGRSYEQYF. The CDR3 region has the DNA TGTGCCAGCAGTAGACGGTCAGGACGCTCCTACGAGCAGTACTTC.

Written as DNA, the CDR3 is TGCAGTGCCCCTAGGACAGGGGGCTTGCACGAGCAGTACTTC. Translation: CSAPRTGGLHEQYF. The gene calls are TRBV20-1 and TRBJ2-7, with 11 nucleotides matching TRBD1. Germline-derived CDR1 and CDR2 are DFQATT and SNEGSKA (reference sequence). The CDR3 spans 14 residues. With 6 bases clipped from V and 5 bases from J, the junction kept 9 bases outside the gene matches.

The chain is built from TRBV12-3 or TRBV12-4 and TRBJ2-3; possible D gene TRBD2, 6 bases. CDR3 length equals 12 residues. V was cut by 8 bases and J by 9 bases, with 15 bases left in between. As DNA, the CDR3 is TGTGCCAGCCCAGACCCGGGGAGGACGCAGTATTTT. This sequence encodes CASPDPGRTQYF.

The chain recombines TRBV27 with TRBJ2-2; perhaps TRBD2 as D (5 bases). Trimming stripped 2 bases from V and 4 bases from J, with 8 bases between. The CDR3 length is 14 residues. Per germline, CDR1 MNHEY and CDR2 SMNVEV (reference sequence). This CDR3 reads CASSLRESTGELFF. Here the CDR3 DNA reads TGTGCCAGCAGTTTAAGGGAGAGCACCGGGGAGCTGTTTTTT.